A selection of T cell receptor beta chains follows, all from one sample in a study of post-analysis software for immune sequencing data. MiXCR, run by TCRdb on the PCR reads, gives a single entry per CDR3 protein. Among approximately 440,000 distinct CDR3 sequences listed, 40% to 55% were seen once. What was sequenced was blood. These TCRs come from a girl between 10 and 17 years old with multiple sclerosis. Both conserved end residues are trimmed from each CDR3. Each record gives: D gene, V gene, CDR3 protein. A D gene is named only where the DNA matches it firmly.

d_gene: -; v_gene: TRBV7-2; CDR3aa: ASSSGLGNYGYT
d_gene: TRBD2; v_gene: TRBV10-3; CDR3aa: ATTAGGLKTAYEQY
d_gene: -; v_gene: TRBV3-1; CDR3aa: ASSQRLGTPEDEQY
d_gene: -; v_gene: TRBV6-6; CDR3aa: ASNGIPDTQY
d_gene: -; v_gene: TRBV27; CDR3aa: ASQLGLGGETQY
d_gene: -; v_gene: TRBV4-3; CDR3aa: ASSQDLWEIRSYEQY
d_gene: TRBD2; v_gene: TRBV5-1; CDR3aa: ASSLSSGSNTDTQY
d_gene: TRBD2; v_gene: TRBV4-2; CDR3aa: ASSQGTSGRKAYEQY
d_gene: TRBD1; v_gene: TRBV6-5; CDR3aa: ASRPGTGAPEQY
d_gene: TRBD2; v_gene: TRBV28; CDR3aa: ASSSSGTETQY
d_gene: -; v_gene: TRBV20-1; CDR3aa: SARVGQGNYEQY
d_gene: TRBD1; v_gene: TRBV6-5; CDR3aa: ASSYSGQGRTEAF
d_gene: TRBD2; v_gene: TRBV20-1; CDR3aa: SAREPSGSRYNEQF
d_gene: -; v_gene: TRBV12-3/TRBV12-4; CDR3aa: ASSLNVGESTEAF
d_gene: TRBD1; v_gene: TRBV15; CDR3aa: ATRLDRGQETQY
d_gene: -; v_gene: TRBV9; CDR3aa: ASSILAPENTEAF
d_gene: -; v_gene: TRBV5-1; CDR3aa: ASSLAGLTTDTQY
d_gene: TRBD2; v_gene: TRBV20-1; CDR3aa: SAPGTSGFPFPYNEQF
d_gene: TRBD2; v_gene: TRBV7-2; CDR3aa: ASSLGAGGAYNEQF
d_gene: TRBD2; v_gene: TRBV4-1; CDR3aa: ASSQETAGGGNEQF
d_gene: -; v_gene: TRBV12-3/TRBV12-4; CDR3aa: ASSLGGAINRPQH
d_gene: -; v_gene: TRBV29-1; CDR3aa: SVAGTRGYNEQF